A single TCR beta chain is shown here with its context. This clonotype was recorded once. Its antigen is unknown. No qualities accompany the bases; no much larger clone lies one base away. A single read is weak support. From the cysteine through the phenylalanine, the CDR3 covers 16 amino acids. The only DNA kept is the CDR3, 48 bases in frame from the first base. V trim: 3 bases; J trim: 6 bases; unmatched bases: 8. According to the germline V gene, CDR1 reads MRHNA and CDR2 reads SNTAGT. The sample's treatment or condition, from its label and the paper: approximately 9-day PBMC culture with coronavirus spike peptide pools or control peptides (ViraFEST assay). CD4+ T cells from unexposed donors were collected before the COVID-19 pandemic (2011-2018). The ViraFEST assay, used in the study, expanded antigen-specific T cells with peptide pools and then identified the expanded clonotypes through TCR sequencing. Each well held 1.5 million to 2.5 million PBMCs cultured with roughly 10 ug/ml peptide pools in IMDM containing around 5% human AB serum and around 10 IU/ml IL-2. Half of the culture medium was replaced with fresh IL-2-containing medium on days 3 and 7. After approximately eleven days of culture, CD4+ T cells were isolated by negative selection with the EasySep CD4+ T cell isolation kit. As cell number allowed, CD4+ T cells from unexposed donors were tested for reactivity to SARS-CoV-2 S and N and to four common cold coronavirus spike pools. Ficoll-Paque Plus gradient centrifugation was used to isolate PBMCs from whole blood, and the isolated PBMCs were then either used fresh or cryopreserved at -140C. Triplicate wells were generally used for each culture condition. The leukapheresis product for the unexposed donors was obtained through commercial purchase.

Library creation used PCR. DNA from cultured CD4+ T cells was subjected to TCR sequencing with the Oncomine TCR Beta short-read assay at the Johns Hopkins FTIC core. The QIAamp micro DNA kit was used to extract genomic DNA from the cultured CD4+ T cells. Oncomine TCR Beta libraries from cultured CD4+ T cells were pooled with unique dual indexes and sequenced on an Illumina iSeq 100. For the original study's pipeline: Non-productive sequences were filtered out, and CDR3s that did not start with C, did not end with F or W, or were shorter than 7 amino acids were discarded. Antigen-specific clonotypes were identified using the MANAFEST web application through comparison of peptide-stimulated wells with reference and other culture wells. Positive clones required FDR below 0.05, an odds ratio above 5, and productive frequency above 0.1% in at least two of three replicate wells. Cross-reactive clonotypes were defined as significantly expanded in both SARS-CoV-2 spike wells and at least one common cold coronavirus spike condition. Similarity between CDR3 sequences was evaluated in R version 3.6.1 using Levenshtein distances (stringdist) and unrooted phylogenetic trees (ape). Clones were called with MiXCR by TCRdb after fastp trimmed the public reads at Q25, and only in-frame beta chains were retained. Duplicate CDR3 protein sequences are folded into a single record with the most common DNA and genes. These V and J calls rely on TCRdb rather than the paper's analysis. The sample data list around 4,500 distinct CDR3 sequences, and roughly two thirds of these were observed just once. Around 29% of the sample goes to the ten largest clones.

This entry comes from a study of vaccination and CD4 T cells after COVID-19 (dated by TCRdb to 2022 to 2024). Study-level background: Six males and four females were included in the convalescent cohort, with two Hispanic individuals, seven Caucasians, two Asians and one multiracial person represented. Two doses of either the Pfizer-BioNTech BNT162b2 vaccine (n=8) or the Moderna mRNA-1273 vaccine (n=2) were administered to participants. Post-COVID blood samples were collected from convalescent patients a median of approximately 100 days after diagnosis, with a range of about 35 to 180 days. Post-vaccine blood samples were obtained a median of approximately 74 days after the second vaccine dose, with a range of about 12 to 241 days. Culture stimuli were overlapping spike peptide pools from SARS-CoV-2 and from the common cold coronaviruses HCoV-NL63, HCoV-OC43 and HCoV-229E. Control cultures received a CEFX viral epitope pool as the positive control, an HIV-1 Nef peptide pool as the negative control, or no peptide. In 9 to 11 COVID-19 convalescent patients and several infection-naive healthy vaccine recipients, researchers compared the spike-specific CD4+ TCR repertoire from before mRNA vaccination with the repertoire from after. Memory CD4+ T cell crossreactivity between SARS-CoV-2 and common cold coronavirus spike proteins was assessed at the TCR clonotype level in an earlier paper using these donors.

Results and caveats for the whole study, not just this receptor: Although the median number of SARS-CoV-2-reactive clonotypes went up from around 20 after infection to 38 after vaccination, the increase was not significant. Only a relatively small number of convalescent patients were included in the study, and early timepoints following natural infection were not analyzed. Nearly all vaccine-specific clones in convalescent patients (304 of 307) were mono-reactive for SARS-CoV-2 spike rather than cross-reactive with common cold coronaviruses. Among convalescent patients, a median about 86% of the SARS-CoV-2-reactive clones seen after vaccination appeared only after vaccination, which suggests priming specific to the vaccine.

The chain couples TRBV6-4 to TRBJ1-1, and 12 junction bases match TRBD1. The source of this sequence is a human donor in good health. Material for sequencing was CD4+ T cells from blood, cultured in vitro. The DNA is as follows: TGTGCCAGCAGTGAGACCGGGACAGGGGGCTGGTCTGAAGCTTTCTTT. It translates to CASSETGTGGWSEAFF.